This T cell receptor (beta chain) appears in the sequencing data of a study of Graves' ophthalmopathy and Graves' hyperthyroidism. Using RNA transcripts, the TCR beta CDR3 regions were amplified. First-round RT-PCR used HTBI primers; second-round multiplex PCR followed. One entry per CDR3 protein, called by TCRdb with MiXCR from the multiplex PCR reads. The repertoire holds 200,000 to 250,000 distinct CDR3 sequences, with roughly 21% as singletons. The V and J ends lost 8 bases and 1 base respectively, with 17 bases between them. This CDR3 is 15 amino acids long. CDR1 is SQVTM, CDR2 ANQGSEA, per germline. The sample holds a few counts of this clonotype. Ophthalmopathy was moderately-to-severely active, CAS at least 3, NOSPECS at least 4, lasting under 3 months.

What was sequenced was peripheral blood. The receptor comes from a woman in her forties or fifties with Graves' ophthalmopathy. This chain links TRBV29-1 with TRBJ2-2; D remains ambiguous. CDR3 coding DNA: TGCAGCCCTCCCGAAACTCCCAGGAACACCGGGGAGCTGTTTTTT. It translates to CSPPETPRNTGELFF.